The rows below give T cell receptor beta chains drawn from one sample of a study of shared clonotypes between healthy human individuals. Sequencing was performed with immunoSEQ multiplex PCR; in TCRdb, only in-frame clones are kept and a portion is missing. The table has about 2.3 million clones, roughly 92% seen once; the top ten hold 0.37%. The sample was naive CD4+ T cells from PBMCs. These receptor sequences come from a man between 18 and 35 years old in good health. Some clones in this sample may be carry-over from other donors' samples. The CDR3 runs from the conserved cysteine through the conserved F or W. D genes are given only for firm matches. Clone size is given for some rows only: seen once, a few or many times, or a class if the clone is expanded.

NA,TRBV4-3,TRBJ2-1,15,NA,CASSLGPTPYNEQFF
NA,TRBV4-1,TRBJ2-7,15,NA,CASSQVGDIRDEQYF
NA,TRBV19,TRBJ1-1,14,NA,CASSIWAANTEAFF
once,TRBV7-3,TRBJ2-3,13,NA,CASSLGLGPPRHF
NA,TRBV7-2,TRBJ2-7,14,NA,CASSLEQGSYEQYF
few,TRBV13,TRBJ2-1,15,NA,CASSLRPPIYNEQFF
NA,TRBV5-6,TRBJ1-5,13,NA,CASSLGTEQPQHF
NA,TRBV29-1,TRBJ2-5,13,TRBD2,CSGSGRLKETQYF
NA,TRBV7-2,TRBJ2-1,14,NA,CASSPAGAYNEQFF
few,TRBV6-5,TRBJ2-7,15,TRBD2,CASSYLAGDPYEQYF